This T cell receptor (beta chain) was sequenced for a study of cytomegalovirus exposure and HLA in healthy donors. Trimming stripped 0 bases from V and 4 bases from J, with 9 bases between. CDR3 size: 15 residues. Germline V CDR1 and CDR2: SGHDN, FVKESK. Assay used: immunoSEQ multiplex PCR; TCRdb lists only in-frame clones, some missing. The data hold roughly 100,000 clones, with approximately 90% observed a single time. The sequence was collected from a woman under 30 in good health and CMV-seropositive. Sequencing was performed on PBMCs. The chain carries TRBV14 and TRBJ2-2; D unresolved. The CDR3 protein is CASSQERRGTGELFF. DNA for the CDR3: TGTGCCAGCAGCCAAGAAAGGAGAGGCACCGGGGAGCTGTTTTTT.